This TCR beta chain originates from a study of CD8 T cells in ankylosing spondylitis. Findings and limits, study-wide: A TCR beta motif made of eight highly homologous variants seemed typical of ankylosing spondylitis blood. Earlier studies detected some motif variants in reactive arthritis synovial fluid and blood. Reports say disease-linked clones showed up significantly more in matched ankylosing spondylitis synovial fluid.

This clonotype occurred many times. What it recognizes is unknown. With molecular barcodes, quantitative 5'-RACE was used to make the TCR beta libraries. MiXCR, run by TCRdb on the 5' RACE reads, gives a single entry per CDR3 protein. In the table there are more than 200,000 distinct CDR3 sequences, 20% to 30% of which are singletons. Sequencing was carried out using blood, either unsorted or a sorted T cell fraction (not recorded which). The receptor was isolated from a male donor with ankylosing spondylitis or in good health (not recorded which).

As DNA, the CDR3 is TGTGCCAGCAGTTTAGCGTCCCGGACCGGGGAGCTGTTTTTT. Translating it yields CASSLASRTGELFF. The V and J genes are TRBV12-3 or TRBV12-4 and TRBJ2-2, with D unclear. The CDR3 length is 14 residues. V dropped 0 bases and J dropped 5 bases, with 7 bases sitting between them.